A single sample is the source of the 5 T cell receptor beta chains below, sequenced in a study of shared clonotypes between healthy human individuals. Using immunoSEQ multiplex PCR, the repertoire was profiled, and TCRdb retains in-frame clones only, with some absent. Found here are 2.3 million or so clones, 90% to 95% of them singletons; the top ten hold under 0.45%. Input material: naive CD4+ T cells from PBMCs. As to subset: CD45RA+ positively selected. The receptors shown here come from a man younger than 30 in good health. Some clones in this sample may be carry-over from other donors' samples.

This clone was counted a few times. Other DNA sequences in this specimen translate into the identical CDR3. CDR3: CASSLGSIYNEQFF. CDR3 nucleotide sequence: TGCGCCAGCAGCTTGGGGTCTATTTACAATGAGCAGTTCTTC. The chain links TRBV5-1 to TRBJ2-1, with no clear D. In germline, CDR1 is SGHRS, CDR2 YFSETQ. Trimming removed 0 bases from V and 4 bases from J, with 8 bases in between. CDR3 length equals 14 residues.

V usage is TRBV6-5 and J usage is TRBJ1-4; D is unclear. The V end lost 6 bases, the J end lost 10 bases, and 9 bases lay between the germline ends. Germline V lookup: CDR1 MNHEY, CDR2 SVGAGI. The CDR3 contains 11 residues. The CDR3 spells CASSFVGKLFF. The CDR3 DNA follows: TGTGCCAGCAGCTTCGTAGGAAAACTGTTTTTT.

The chain has TRBV20-1 and TRBJ2-5; D perhaps matches TRBD2 (6 bases). The V gene's germline CDR1 is DFQATT and CDR2 SNEGSKA (reference sequence). The V end was cut by 8 bases, the J end by 5 bases, with 12 bases between. CDR3 length: 11 residues. The CDR3 here is CSTTAGETQYF. The CDR3 DNA is TGCAGTACCACCGCGGGGGAGACCCAGTACTTC.

This clone occurred once. This chain links TRBV28 with TRBJ1-4, with D unclear. CDR1 MDHEN and CDR2 SYDVKM come from the germline V gene. The CDR3 length is 14 residues. V was clipped by 8 bases and J by 9 bases, with 19 bases between them. The CDR3 region has the DNA TGTGCCAGCTTAGGCGGACGGGCCTCGAAAAAACTGTTTTTT. This encodes CASLGGRASKKLFF.

This chain uses TRBV15 with TRBJ2-5; 7 bases are shared with TRBD2. V shed 5 bases, J shed 5 bases, and the junction held 20 bases outside the gene matches. CDR1 and CDR2 (germline): LNHNV, YYDKDF (reference sequence). The CDR3 length is 18 residues. The CDR3 protein is CATSRRSRRGGSGETQYF. The CDR3 DNA reads TGTGCCACCAGCCGAAGATCCCGACGCGGCGGGAGTGGGGAGACCCAGTACTTC.